A selection of T cell receptor beta chains follows, all from one sample in a study of cytomegalovirus exposure and HLA in healthy donors. Profiled with immunoSEQ multiplex PCR; TCRdb holds only in-frame clones, not every one. Of about 120,000 clones listed, approximately 80% are singletons. The specimen was PBMCs. Receptors originate from a man aged 40-55 years in good health and CMV-seropositive. CDR3s include the opening cysteine and the closing phenylalanine or tryptophan. The D gene is left open where the match is weak. Expanded clones are given a class, and other clones once, few, many or no size at all.

clone_size j_call v_call d_call cdr3_nt cdr3_aa
- TRBJ2-4 TRBV6-5 - TGTGCCAGCAGTTACGCAGGGTGGGCCAAAAACATTCAGTACTTC CASSYAGWAKNIQYF
- TRBJ2-7 TRBV6-5 - TGTGCCAGCAGCCGTGGGGGCCCCGTCCTCGAGCAGTACTTC CASSRGGPVLEQYF
once TRBJ2-7 TRBV7-9 - TGTGCCAGCAGCATTGAATCCGGGAGAGACTCCTACGAGCAGTACTTC CASSIESGRDSYEQYF
- TRBJ1-1 TRBV7-2 TRBD1 TGTGCCAGCAGCGTGACAGGGGGGCGGACTGAAGCTTTCTTT CASSVTGGRTEAFF
- TRBJ2-5 TRBV5-4 TRBD2 TGTGCCAGCAGCAGCTATGGAGCGGGGGGATCCCGGGAGACCCAGTACTTC CASSSYGAGGSRETQYF
- TRBJ1-2 TRBV4-1 - TGCGCCAGCCAAGGGAGGGAAATTAACTATGGCTACACCTTC CASQGREINYGYTF
- TRBJ2-5 TRBV5-4 TRBD1 TGTGCCAGCACCACAGGGGGCGGGGGTCAGGAAGAGACCCAGTACTTC CASTTGGGGQEETQYF
- TRBJ2-7 TRBV5-1 - TGCGCCAGCAGCTTGGGGGTCACTAACGAGCAGTACTTC CASSLGVTNEQYF
- TRBJ2-2 TRBV19 - TGTGCCAGTAGTATAGTTGGGTTTAGTGGAGGGTTCGCGAACACCGGGGAGCTGTTTTTT CASSIVGFSGGFANTGELFF
- TRBJ1-1 TRBV19 - TGTGCCAGTAGTATAGGGGTCGGGGACACTGAAGCTTTCTTT CASSIGVGDTEAFF
- TRBJ1-6 TRBV15 - TGTGCCACCAGCAGAGATACAGGAAATTCACCCCTCCACTTT CATSRDTGNSPLHF
- TRBJ2-2 TRBV7-3 TRBD2 TGTGCCAGCAGCTTCGGGCCTGGGGCTAGCGGGGAGAAAACCCACACCGGGGAGCTGTTTTTT CASSFGPGASGEKTHTGELFF
- TRBJ2-3 TRBV11-2 TRBD1 TGTGCCAGCAGCTTAGATCAGTGGACAGGGGACACAGATACGCAGTATTTT CASSLDQWTGDTDTQYF
- TRBJ2-7 TRBV19 - TGTGCCAGTAGTATAGGACAGTACGACGAGCAGTACTTC CASSIGQYDEQYF
- TRBJ1-3 TRBV10-3 - TGTGCCATCAGTGACCCCGACAGCTCTGGAAACACCATATATTTT CAISDPDSSGNTIYF
- TRBJ2-3 TRBV11-2 - TGTGCCAGCAGCTTTACTCCGAGGATCACAGATACGCAGTATTTT CASSFTPRITDTQYF
- TRBJ1-6 TRBV2 - TGTGCCAGCAGTTTTCAGGGTCCCCGAGAGTTCTCCTATAATTCACCCCTCCACTTT CASSFQGPREFSYNSPLHF
- TRBJ1-6 TRBV7-2 - TGTGCCAGCAGCTTACAATCCAGGGCAGGGAAATCACCCCTCCACTTT CASSLQSRAGKSPLHF
- TRBJ1-5 TRBV6-1 - TGTGCCAGCAGACGGAGTAGCAATCAGCCCCAGCATTTT CASRRSSNQPQHF
once TRBJ2-1 TRBV29-1 - TGCAGCTCGAAGTCCCGGAGCGTATACAATGAGCAGTTCTTC CSSKSRSVYNEQFF
few TRBJ2-2 TRBV6-5 - TGTGCCAGCAGTTACTCGATTAGCGAATCCACCGGGGAGCTGTTTTTT CASSYSISESTGELFF
- TRBJ1-1 TRBV4-1 TRBD1 TGCGCCAGCAGCCCCCGACAGGGTAACACTGAAGCTTTCTTT CASSPRQGNTEAFF
few TRBJ2-3 TRBV7-3 TRBD2 TGTGCCAGCAGCTTAGGATCTCGCGGGGGGGCTGCAGATACGCAGTATTTT CASSLGSRGGAADTQYF
- TRBJ1-1 TRBV4-1 TRBD1 TGCGCCAGCACCGGGACAGGTTATGAAGCTTTCTTT CASTGTGYEAFF
once TRBJ1-5 TRBV27 TRBD1 TGTGCCAGCAGTTTGTTCGGACAGGGGGGATACTATAGCAATCAGCCCCAGCATTTT CASSLFGQGGYYSNQPQHF
once TRBJ1-6 TRBV6-5 - TGTGCCAGCAGTTACGGGGGGGCGTGGAATTCACCCCTCCACTTT CASSYGGAWNSPLHF
- TRBJ1-1 TRBV7-3 TRBD1 TGTGCCAGCAGCCGCACCGGGACAGGGGTCACTGAAGCTTTCTTT CASSRTGTGVTEAFF
- TRBJ2-1 TRBV11-3 - TGTGCCAGCAGCCGGGAAGGGTTGATTACCTACAATGAGCAGTTCTTC CASSREGLITYNEQFF
- TRBJ2-7 TRBV28 - TGTGCCAGCAATTACCCAGGAGAGCAGTACTTC CASNYPGEQYF
- TRBJ1-1 TRBV28 - TGTGCCAGCAGTCCCCCTGGGAGGGCCACTGAAGCTTTCTTT CASSPPGRATEAFF
- TRBJ1-2 TRBV5-6 - TGTGCCAGCAGCTTGGGCCTTCACAGAAACTATGGCTACACCTTC CASSLGLHRNYGYTF
- TRBJ1-5 TRBV19 TRBD1 TGTGCCAGTAGACCCGACAGGGGCGGTAATCAGCCCCAGCATTTT CASRPDRGGNQPQHF
- TRBJ2-1 TRBV5-1 TRBD1 TGCGCCAGCAGCTTCAGGGGGAGCAACAATGAGCAGTTCTTC CASSFRGSNNEQFF
- TRBJ1-1 TRBV5-5 - TGTGCCAGCAGCTTGGTGGTGGGGGGGATTACTGAAGCTTTCTTT CASSLVVGGITEAFF
- TRBJ1-3 TRBV7-8 - TGTGCCAGCAGCTTAGTGCACAGCTCTGGAAACACCATATATTTT CASSLVHSSGNTIYF
- TRBJ2-5 TRBV10-3 - TGTGCCATCAGGACAGAGTACCAAGAGACCCAGTACTTC CAIRTEYQETQYF
once TRBJ1-6 TRBV19 - TGTGCCAGTAGCGTTAAGGGCACTAGTTCACCCCTCCACTTT CASSVKGTSSPLHF
- TRBJ1-2 TRBV9 - TGTGCCAGCAGCGGGACCGGACTCTATGGCTACACCTTC CASSGTGLYGYTF
- TRBJ2-3 TRBV11-2 - TGTGCCAGCAGCCCCGCGGCGGATACGCAGTATTTT CASSPAADTQYF